This T cell receptor beta chain was identified during a study of shared clonotypes between healthy human individuals. Study-wide points: Compared with clonotypes that all four donors shared, non-shared clonotypes had lower generation probabilities. Donors were few, which limited the genetic and exposure-history diversity represented. The sampled material consisted only of blood, and tissue repertoires are likely to differ.

Trimming took 1 base from V and 1 from J, leaving 10 bases between them. CDR1 and CDR2 (germline): SGHTA, FQGNSA. This CDR3 is built from 15 residues. Concerning this clone itself: No antigen is known for it.

Method: immunoSEQ multiplex PCR; TCRdb's copy keeps in-frame clones and lacks some. This sample has around 1,100,000 clones, with approximately 80% found just once. The chain carries TRBV7-2 and TRBJ2-5, with D unresolved. The origin of this receptor is a man between 18 and 35 years old in good health. Some clones in this sample may be carry-over from other donors' samples. Material: memory CD4+ T cells from PBMCs. Subset given: CD45RA-negative fraction. DNA of the CDR3: TGTGCCAGCAGCTTAGTGGGGTCTACCCAAGAGACCCAGTACTTC. Protein product: CASSLVGSTQETQYF.